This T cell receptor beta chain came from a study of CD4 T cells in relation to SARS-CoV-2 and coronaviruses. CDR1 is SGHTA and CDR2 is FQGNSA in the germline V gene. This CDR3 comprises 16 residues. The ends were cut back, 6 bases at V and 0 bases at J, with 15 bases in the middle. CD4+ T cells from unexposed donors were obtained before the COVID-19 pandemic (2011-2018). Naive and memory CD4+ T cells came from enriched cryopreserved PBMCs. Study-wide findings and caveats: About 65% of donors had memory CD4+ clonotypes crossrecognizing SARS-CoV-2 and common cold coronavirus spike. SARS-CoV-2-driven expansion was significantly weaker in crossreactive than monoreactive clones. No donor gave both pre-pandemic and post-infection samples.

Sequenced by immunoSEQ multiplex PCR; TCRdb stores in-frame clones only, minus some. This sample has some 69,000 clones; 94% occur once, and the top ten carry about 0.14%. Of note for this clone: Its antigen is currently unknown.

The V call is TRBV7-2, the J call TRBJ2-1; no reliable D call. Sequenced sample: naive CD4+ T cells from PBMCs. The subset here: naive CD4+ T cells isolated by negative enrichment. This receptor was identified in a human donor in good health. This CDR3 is CASRATIAGSYNEQFF. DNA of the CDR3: TGTGCCAGCAGGGCTACTATAGCAGGCTCCTACAATGAGCAGTTCTTC.